This TCR beta chain was sequenced for a study of blood T cell repertoires in COVID-19. TCRdb keeps only in-frame clones here, not all; method: immunoSEQ multiplex PCR. This table has approximately 310,000 clones, under 90% appearing once. This CDR3 is 14 amino acids long. Germline trimming cut 4 bases from V and 7 bases from J; bases unmatched to any gene: 6. Germline loops: CDR1 KGHSH, CDR2 LQKENI. The rearrangement uses TRBV18 and TRBJ2-7; 11 positions agree with TRBD1. The TCR sequence derives from a man aged 55 to 70 who had recovered from COVID-19. Sequenced sample: PBMCs or T cells enriched from blood (not recorded which). The CDR3, as DNA: TGTGCCAGCTCACAGGACAGGGGGCTCTCGGAGCAGTACTTC. Encoded protein: CASSQDRGLSEQYF.